A selection of T cell receptor beta chains follows, all from one sample in a study of cytomegalovirus exposure and HLA in healthy donors. TCRdb's copy holds only in-frame clones and misses some; the assay was immunoSEQ multiplex PCR. The data contain 190,000 or so clones, 70% to 80% of them singletons. Sequencing was done on a sample of PBMCs. These TCRs come from a girl between 5 and 17 years old in good health and CMV-seropositive. CDR3s include the opening cysteine and the closing phenylalanine or tryptophan. The D gene is left open where the match is weak. For some rows the clone size is stated as once, few or many, or as a class when expanded; others skip it.

TRBV2	NA	TRBJ1-5	NA	CASSEEGNNQPQHF	TGTGCCAGCAGTGAGGAGGGGAACAATCAGCCCCAGCATTTT
TRBV5-1	NA	TRBJ2-3	NA	CASSPNLGAPTDTQYF	TGCGCCAGCAGCCCGAATTTGGGGGCCCCCACAGATACGCAGTATTTT
TRBV18	NA	TRBJ2-5	NA	CASSPRSGDVKTQYF	TGTGCCAGCTCACCACGGTCGGGGGACGTAAAGACCCAGTACTTC
TRBV5-1	NA	TRBJ2-3	NA	CASSLSGDTQYF	TGCGCCAGCAGCTTGTCGGGAGATACGCAGTATTTT
TRBV6-1	few	TRBJ2-5	TRBD2	CATSTSGGSQETQYF	TGTGCCACTTCGACTAGCGGGGGATCACAAGAGACCCAGTACTTC
TRBV7-9	few	TRBJ1-4	TRBD1	CASSLGQENEKLFF	TGTGCCAGCAGCCTCGGACAGGAGAATGAAAAACTGTTTTTT
TRBV6-5	once	TRBJ2-7	TRBD1	CASRTDRGAEQYF	TGTGCCAGCAGAACCGACAGGGGGGCCGAGCAGTACTTC
TRBV7-9	NA	TRBJ1-3	NA	CASSLVQASGNTIYF	TGTGCCAGCAGCTTAGTCCAGGCCTCTGGAAACACCATATATTTT
TRBV5-1	NA	TRBJ2-7	NA	CASSPNPGGSYEQYF	TGCGCCAGCAGCCCCAACCCCGGGGGCTCCTACGAGCAGTACTTC
TRBV6-7	few	TRBJ1-2	NA	CASSYRENYGYTF	TGTGCCAGCAGTTACAGGGAGAACTATGGCTACACCTTC
TRBV10-3	NA	TRBJ1-1	TRBD1	CAITRDRGTEAFF	TGTGCCATCACCCGGGACAGGGGTACTGAAGCTTTCTTT
TRBV30	NA	TRBJ2-5	TRBD2	CAWSVPGGETQYF	TGTGCCTGGAGTGTACCCGGGGGGGAGACCCAGTACTTC
TRBV7-2	NA	TRBJ1-3	NA	CASSLNWSSGNTIYF	TGTGCCAGCAGCTTAAACTGGAGCTCTGGAAACACCATATATTTT
TRBV5-5	NA	TRBJ2-3	TRBD2	CASRRQWGGADTQYF	TGTGCCAGCAGACGTCAATGGGGGGGAGCGGATACGCAGTATTTT
TRBV6-4	NA	TRBJ2-2	NA	CASRKQNTGELFF	TGTGCCAGCAGAAAACAGAACACCGGGGAGCTGTTTTTT
TRBV19	NA	TRBJ1-1	NA	CASSIEALNTEAFF	TGTGCCAGTAGTATAGAGGCCTTGAACACTGAAGCTTTCTTT
TRBV18	NA	TRBJ2-3	NA	CASSPVWDTTDTQYF	TGTGCCAGCTCACCGGTCTGGGACACCACAGATACGCAGTATTTT
TRBV6-5	few	TRBJ1-4	NA	CASSYRGSNEKLFF	TGTGCCAGCAGTTACAGGGGGTCTAATGAAAAACTGTTTTTT
TRBV4-3	NA	TRBJ2-2	TRBD2	CASSQVRGGRGGELFF	TGCGCCAGCAGCCAAGTTCGGGGGGGACGGGGGGGGGAGCTGTTTTTT
TRBV4-3	once	TRBJ1-2	NA	CASSQAQYGYTF	TGCGCCAGCAGCCAAGCGCAGTATGGCTACACCTTC
TRBV10-2	NA	TRBJ2-1	TRBD2	CASSGLAGGPRYNEQFF	TGCGCCAGCAGTGGACTAGCGGGGGGGCCCCGTTACAATGAGCAGTTCTTC
TRBV11-2	NA	TRBJ2-1	NA	CASHSLDYNEQFF	TGTGCCAGCCACAGTCTCGACTACAATGAGCAGTTCTTC
TRBV9	NA	TRBJ2-3	NA	CASSVVGARGTDTQYF	TGTGCCAGCAGCGTGGTCGGGGCTAGGGGGACAGATACGCAGTATTTT
TRBV23-1	NA	TRBJ1-1	NA	CASSPQGSEAFF	TGCGCCAGCAGTCCCCAGGGCAGTGAAGCTTTCTTT
TRBV6-6	NA	TRBJ2-7	NA	CASRSSSYEQYF	TGTGCCAGCCGTTCTAGCTCCTACGAGCAGTACTTC
TRBV5-6	NA	TRBJ2-3	NA	CASSLVRGARTDTQYF	TGTGCCAGCAGCTTGGTTCGGGGGGCGAGGACAGATACGCAGTATTTT
TRBV5-4	NA	TRBJ2-5	NA	CASSPTAISGMQTQYF	TGTGCCAGCAGCCCGACCGCCATTTCGGGGATGCAGACCCAGTACTTC
TRBV5-1	NA	TRBJ2-4	NA	CASSLGPSQGKNIQYF	TGCGCCAGCAGCTTAGGTCCATCTCAGGGGAAAAACATTCAGTACTTC